A selection of T cell receptor beta chains follows, all from one sample in a study of blood T cell repertoires in COVID-19. Assay: immunoSEQ multiplex PCR; the TCRdb copy retains only in-frame clones and omits some. The table shows roughly 190,000 clones, with more than 70% occurring only once. The material sequenced was peripheral blood. These receptors were collected from a man aged 45-65 years with active or convalescent COVID-19. The CDR3 runs from the conserved cysteine through the conserved F or W. The order of the fields is J gene, V gene, CDR3 length, CDR3 protein.

TRBJ1-3	TRBV30	16	CAWSPTAGTLGNTIYF
TRBJ1-2	TRBV6-1	10	CASSELGYTF
TRBJ2-1	TRBV5-1	11	CASATGNEQFF
TRBJ1-2	TRBV6-5	13	CASSYVGQRSYTF
TRBJ2-7	TRBV28	15	CASSSGQVSSYEQYF
TRBJ2-5	TRBV20-1	14	CSASLGPYQETQYF
TRBJ2-7	TRBV11-2	15	CASSLDLRGSYEQYF
TRBJ1-2	TRBV7-9	13	CASSATVNYGYTF
TRBJ1-3	TRBV28	16	CASSSSPGVSGNTIYF
TRBJ2-7	TRBV15	15	CATSRELAAIYEQYF
TRBJ1-3	TRBV30	14	CAWSGYNSGNTIYF
TRBJ2-3	TRBV7-8	14	CASSLDSSTDTQYF
TRBJ2-5	TRBV7-8	15	CASRKLAGGIETQYF
TRBJ1-1	TRBV6-5	13	CASSPLEGREAFF
TRBJ2-7	TRBV9	16	CASSPRTSGVAYEQYF
TRBJ1-2	TRBV28	15	CASSLMAIQGYGYTF